A single sample gave rise to the 6 T cell receptor beta chains below, sequenced in a study of regulatory T cells in long-lasting Graves disease. Building the TCR beta libraries relied on iRepertoire HTBI primers, and CDR3 regions underwent Arm-PCR. Each CDR3 protein gets one entry after TCRdb re-called the multiplex PCR reads with MiXCR. The data contain roughly 610,000 distinct CDR3 sequences, about 16% of them singletons. The time point here: newly diagnosed GD, antithyroid drugs for less than 3 months. TCR sequences were obtained from RNA taken from PBMCs. The same sample was also used in a study of T cells in Graves' hyperthyroidism and ophthalmopathy.

Sequencing used peripheral blood mononuclear cells (PBMCs), obtained at new diagnosis, from a patient treated with antithyroid drugs. Receptor source: a man aged 18 to 29 with Graves disease.

This clonotype showed up just a few times. The rearrangement uses TRBV5-1 and TRBJ2-3, with 13 bases aligning to TRBD2. The trim removed 3 bases at V and 2 bases at J, leaving 3 bases unmatched. The CDR3 loop spans 16 amino acids. Germline V CDR1 and CDR2: SGHRS, YFSETQ. CDR3 DNA sequence: TGCGCCAGCAGCTGGGGACTAGCGGGATACACAGATACGCAGTATTTT. It yields the protein CASSWGLAGYTDTQYF.

This chain joins TRBV4-3 and TRBJ2-1, with D perhaps TRBD2 (7 bases). V was cut by 0 bases and J by 7 bases, with 25 bases left in between. Germline V gene lookup returns CDR1 LGHNA and CDR2 YSLEER. The CDR3 is made up of 19 amino acids. For the CDR3, the DNA is TGCGCCAGCAGCCAAGATAGGGGCTTTGGGGGCGGGAGTTGGAATGAGCAGTTCTTC. The encoded protein is CASSQDRGFGGGSWNEQFF.

A remark on this clonotype: The junction does not match germline at one end; this may be a read error. The genes are TRBV28 and TRBJ2-3, with 7 bases lining up with TRBD1. The tail of the sequence fits TRBJ2-7 better, so the J call may be wrong. Germline V gene sequence: CDR1 MDHEN, CDR2 SYDVKM. This CDR3 has 13 residues. The CDR3 sequence: CVSSLGQTYEQYF. The CDR3 DNA follows: TGTGTCAGCAGTTTGGGACAGACCTACGAGCAGTACTTC.

About this clonotype itself: A clone one base away is much larger, so this may be a read error. V and J are TRBV11-2 and TRBJ1-1; no clear D. Germline V lookup: CDR1 SGHAT, CDR2 FQNNGV. Trimming shortened V by 1 base and J by 3 bases, and 6 bases separated the two germline ends. The CDR3 loop spans 13 amino acids. The CDR3 loop is CASSLGLHTEAFF. In nucleotides, the CDR3 is TGTGCCAGCAGCTTAGGGTTGCACACTGAAGCTTTCTTT.

This clonotype was seen repeatedly, ten times or more. The V and J genes are TRBV20-1 and TRBJ2-7, with D maybe TRBD1 (6 bases). Germline CDR1 reads DFQATT; CDR2 reads SNEGSKA (reference sequence). The CDR3 is made up of 17 amino acids. Between the trimmed V and J ends, which lost 4 bases and 4 bases, there was a span of 26 bases. The CDR3 region is CSATLPGQTLRTYEQYF. The CDR3 DNA reads TGCAGTGCTACTTTGCCCGGACAGACTCTGAGAACGTACGAGCAGTACTTC.

This clonotype was seen a few times. The chain combines TRBV6-2 or TRBV6-3 with TRBJ2-1; 12 bases align to TRBD2. The J segment lost 4 bases and the V segment lost 4 bases, leaving 5 bases of the junction unmatched. The CDR3 is 16 amino acids. CDR1 is MNHEY and CDR2 is SVGEGT in the germline V gene. Here the CDR3 DNA reads TGTGCCAGCAGTTCCCGGACTAGCGGGAATTACAATGAGCAGTTCTTC. Translating gives CASSSRTSGNYNEQFF.